This is a list of T cell receptor beta chains from one sample in a study of human T cells and chemical hapten exposure. One entry per CDR3 protein, called by TCRdb with MiXCR from the RACE reads. The sample lists some 200,000 distinct CDR3 sequences, approximately 20% occurring once. The sequenced sample was whole blood, obtained in connection with sensitization to the hapten diphenylcyclopropenone (DPC). These receptor sequences come from a woman aged 50 to 60 with alopecia areata. Some clones in this sample may be carry-over from other donors' samples. Each CDR3 is given with its conserved first and last residue. A D gene is named only where the DNA matches it firmly. Clone sizes are given selectively: once, few, many, or a class where the clone is expanded.

d_call	v_call	clone_size	j_call	cdr3_aa	cdr3_nt
.	TRBV7-9	.	TRBJ2-2	CASSLQVVGELFF	TGTGCCAGCAGCTTACAGGTGGTCGGGGAGCTGTTTTTT
.	TRBV3-1	few	TRBJ1-1	CASSHHDRRGEAFF	TGTGCCAGCAGCCATCATGACAGGCGGGGGGAAGCTTTCTTT
TRBD2	TRBV29-1	few	TRBJ2-1	CSVELGSGSSYNEQFF	TGCAGCGTTGAACTAGGTAGCGGGAGCTCCTACAATGAGCAGTTCTTC
TRBD2	TRBV27	.	TRBJ2-1	CANAAGVGSYNEQFF	TGTGCCAACGCGGCGGGAGTAGGATCCTACAATGAGCAGTTCTTC
.	TRBV3-1	.	TRBJ2-5	CASSPHQRTYQETQYF	TGTGCCAGCAGCCCCCACCAGCGGACATACCAAGAGACCCAGTACTTC
TRBD2	TRBV15	.	TRBJ2-7	CATSRDRAGAPHEQYF	TGTGCCACCAGCAGAGATAGAGCGGGAGCTCCTCACGAGCAGTACTTC
.	TRBV4-2	.	TRBJ1-1	CASSQDERSWMNTEAFF	TGTGCCAGCAGCCAAGATGAGCGTAGCTGGATGAACACTGAAGCTTTCTTT
TRBD2	TRBV29-1	few	TRBJ2-2	CSATTSAHTGELFF	TGCAGCGCTACCACTAGCGCCCACACCGGGGAGCTGTTTTTT
.	TRBV7-2	few	TRBJ2-1	CASSLRDSYNEQFF	TGTGCCAGCAGCTTACGGGACTCCTACAATGAGCAGTTCTTC
.	TRBV10-3	.	TRBJ2-1	CAISVNEQFF	TGTGCCATCTCGGTCAATGAGCAGTTCTTC
TRBD1	TRBV4-2	.	TRBJ2-7	CASSPSPGQGYDEQYF	TGTGCCAGCAGCCCGTCCCCGGGACAGGGTTACGACGAGCAGTACTTC
.	TRBV6-1	few	TRBJ1-3	CASSDSVSGNTIYF	TGTGCCAGCAGTGATTCGGTCTCTGGAAACACCATATATTTT
.	TRBV29-1	many	TRBJ1-1	CSVAESPEAFF	TGCAGCGTGGCGGAGAGCCCGGAAGCTTTCTTT
.	TRBV5-6	.	TRBJ2-5	CASSHRWRSPVGEETQYF	TGTGCCAGCAGCCACCGTTGGCGCAGTCCCGTCGGGGAAGAGACCCAGTACTTC
.	TRBV28	few	TRBJ2-1	CASSLWEGGSYNEQFF	TGTGCCAGCAGTTTATGGGAGGGAGGCTCCTACAATGAGCAGTTCTTC
.	TRBV24-1	.	TRBJ2-1	CATSDSSRRYNEQFF	TGTGCCACCAGTGATTCGTCACGGCGCTACAATGAGCAGTTCTTC
TRBD1	TRBV6-1	few	TRBJ1-5	CASRNTGGEYQPQHF	TGTGCCAGCAGAAACACAGGGGGTGAGTATCAGCCCCAGCATTTT
.	TRBV5-1	few	TRBJ1-4	CASSLEAGLGEKLFF	TGCGCCAGCAGCTTGGAGGCAGGACTCGGTGAAAAACTGTTTTTT
.	TRBV18	.	TRBJ1-2	CASSPPVWAQFSPGGYTF	TGTGCCAGCTCACCCCCTGTTTGGGCTCAGTTCTCCCCCGGTGGCTACACCTTC
.	TRBV6-1	many	TRBJ2-1	CASSVRPGSEQFF	TGTGCCAGCAGCGTACGACCGGGGAGTGAGCAGTTCTTC
TRBD2	TRBV9	once	TRBJ2-7	CASSVDPAGPIYEQYF	TGTGCCAGCAGCGTAGACCCAGCGGGACCCATTTACGAGCAGTACTTC
.	TRBV5-4	few	TRBJ2-1	CAFGGTSYNEQFF	TGTGCATTTGGGGGGACCTCCTACAATGAGCAGTTCTTC
.	TRBV6-1	many	TRBJ2-5	CASSDHQQAEYF	TGTGCCAGCAGTGACCATCAACAGGCCGAGTACTTC
TRBD1	TRBV6-1	few	TRBJ1-5	CASIRQGSPQHF	TGTGCCAGCATTAGACAGGGTTCGCCCCAGCATTTT
TRBD2	TRBV3-1	few	TRBJ2-7	CASSQELAGDEQYF	TGTGCCAGCAGCCAAGAGCTAGCGGGAGACGAGCAGTACTTC
TRBD1	TRBV29-1	.	TRBJ1-3	CSVQGATGNTIYF	TGCAGCGTTCAGGGGGCGACGGGAAACACCATATATTTT
.	TRBV29-1	.	TRBJ2-5	CSVELSGRNQETQYF	TGCAGCGTTGAATTGTCTGGACGCAACCAAGAGACCCAGTACTTC
TRBD1	TRBV11-2	.	TRBJ1-2	CASSQSTGNYGYTF	TGTGCCAGCAGCCAATCGACAGGGAATTATGGCTACACCTTC
TRBD2	TRBV6-5	.	TRBJ2-1	CASTPRRGLAGRITSPYNEQFF	TGTGCCAGCACCCCACGACGGGGCCTAGCGGGACGTATCACTTCTCCCTACAATGAGCAGTTCTTC
TRBD1	TRBV24-1	few	TRBJ1-2	CATIWDRGHCPF	TGTGCCACCATTTGGGACAGGGGGCATTGTCCCTTC
.	TRBV29-1	.	TRBJ1-1	CSVDTVPEAFF	TGCAGCGTGGATACGGTCCCTGAAGCTTTCTTT
.	TRBV20-1	.	TRBJ1-5	CSANQGEQPQHF	TGCAGTGCTAACCAGGGAGAACAGCCCCAGCATTTT
.	TRBV20-1	.	TRBJ2-7	CSARDFGYSPYEQYF	TGCAGTGCTAGAGATTTCGGGTACTCCCCCTACGAGCAGTACTTC
.	TRBV28	.	TRBJ2-7	CASSLGLTYEQYF	TGTGCCAGCAGTTTGGGACTCACTTACGAGCAGTACTTC
.	TRBV21-1	few	TRBJ1-1	CASSKGIPRGTEAFF	TGTGCCAGCAGCAAAGGTATCCCGCGGGGCACTGAAGCTTTCTTT
.	TRBV20-1	many	TRBJ1-2	CSARAYRHSGPYGYTF	TGCAGTGCTAGAGCGTACCGTCACAGTGGCCCCTATGGCTACACCTTC
.	TRBV18	.	TRBJ2-7	CASSRQKDVEQYF	TGTGCCAGCTCCCGACAGAAGGATGTTGAGCAGTACTTC